This record covers a single T cell receptor (beta chain). The sample holds many counts of this clonotype. What antigen it recognizes has not been identified. Base qualities are missing; no much larger clone stands one base away. The CDR3 goes from the cysteine to the phenylalanine over 16 residues. The kept DNA is CDR3 alone, 48 bases in frame from the first base. For CDR1 and CDR2, the germline V gene lists SGHTA and FQGNSA. The V end gives up 0 bases and the J end 4 bases, leaving 9 bases in the junction not matched to a gene. Total RNA was extracted from unfractionated whole blood that had been collected in Tempus Blood RNA tubes. A handful of healthy volunteers were used as TCR sequencing controls and were bled at day 0, 2 weeks and 6 weeks. Library generation was performed with 5' RACE. TCRdb lists the instrument as Illumina MiSeq. Library preparation attached unique molecular identifiers to individual cDNA molecules for quantitative, reproducible TCR counting. The paper's data handling went like this. Samples had a median of roughly 99,000 TCRs, with a range from roughly 23,224 to 750,000. The Decombinator software suite was used to annotate V, J and CDR3 in the TCR reads. For the PS versus PT1 abundance plots, all samples were subsampled to the same number of TCRs (28,000). Expanded TCRs were defined as absent before sensitization and observed at least eight times at the 2-week time point. TCRdb trimmed the raw reads at Q25, called clones with MiXCR and kept productive beta chains. Duplicate CDR3 protein sequences are folded into a single record with the most common DNA and genes. The V and J calls were not made by the authors but by TCRdb's processing. The sample table contains approximately 140,000 distinct CDR3 sequences; only one count was recorded for around 4% of them. 1.3% to 1.5% of the sample is in the top ten clones.

The sample belongs to a study of human T cells and chemical hapten exposure (dated by TCRdb to the early 2020s). As for the study more broadly: Libraries were combined into a pool for sequencing, and differences in TCR yield between samples came mainly from small differences in library volumes within the pool. Each blood RNA sample was used to sequence both TCR alpha and TCR beta chains. Peripheral blood TCR repertoire changes were tracked in vivo in alopecia patients during primary and secondary sensitization to the hapten diphenylcyclopropenone (DPC). The research as a whole found: Repeated subsampling changed both the strength of the expansion versus patch-test correlation and the threshold at which the correlation became significant. DPC sensitization did not change how many TCRs were above 1 in 1000 frequency, and no evidence was found of alterations in global repertoire structure.

The sequence derives from a female donor in good health. The sequence joins TRBV7-2 to TRBJ2-7, and 7 junction bases match TRBD2. The CDR3 reads CASSLAVGTTQYEQYF. Here is the DNA: TGTGCCAGCAGCTTAGCAGTAGGGACTACCCAATACGAGCAGTACTTC.